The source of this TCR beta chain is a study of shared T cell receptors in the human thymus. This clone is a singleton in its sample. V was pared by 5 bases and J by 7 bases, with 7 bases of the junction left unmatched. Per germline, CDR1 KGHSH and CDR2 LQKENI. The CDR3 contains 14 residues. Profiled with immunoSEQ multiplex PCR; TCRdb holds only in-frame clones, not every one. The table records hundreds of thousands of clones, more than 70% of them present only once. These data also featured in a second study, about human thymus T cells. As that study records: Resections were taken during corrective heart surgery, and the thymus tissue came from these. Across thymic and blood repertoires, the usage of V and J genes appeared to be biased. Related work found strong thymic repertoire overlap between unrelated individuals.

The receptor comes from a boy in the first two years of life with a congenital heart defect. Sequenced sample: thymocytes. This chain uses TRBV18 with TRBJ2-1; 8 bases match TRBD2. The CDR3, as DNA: TGTGCCAGCTCATCCTCGGGAGGGACGAATGAGCAGTTCTTC. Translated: CASSSSGGTNEQFF. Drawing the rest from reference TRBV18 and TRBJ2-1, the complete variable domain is NAGVMQNPRHLVRRRGQEARLRCSPMKGHSHVYWYRQLPEEGLKFMVYLQKENIIDESGMPKERFSAEFPKEGPSILRIQQVVRGDSAAYFCASSSSGGTNEQFFGPGTRLTVL.